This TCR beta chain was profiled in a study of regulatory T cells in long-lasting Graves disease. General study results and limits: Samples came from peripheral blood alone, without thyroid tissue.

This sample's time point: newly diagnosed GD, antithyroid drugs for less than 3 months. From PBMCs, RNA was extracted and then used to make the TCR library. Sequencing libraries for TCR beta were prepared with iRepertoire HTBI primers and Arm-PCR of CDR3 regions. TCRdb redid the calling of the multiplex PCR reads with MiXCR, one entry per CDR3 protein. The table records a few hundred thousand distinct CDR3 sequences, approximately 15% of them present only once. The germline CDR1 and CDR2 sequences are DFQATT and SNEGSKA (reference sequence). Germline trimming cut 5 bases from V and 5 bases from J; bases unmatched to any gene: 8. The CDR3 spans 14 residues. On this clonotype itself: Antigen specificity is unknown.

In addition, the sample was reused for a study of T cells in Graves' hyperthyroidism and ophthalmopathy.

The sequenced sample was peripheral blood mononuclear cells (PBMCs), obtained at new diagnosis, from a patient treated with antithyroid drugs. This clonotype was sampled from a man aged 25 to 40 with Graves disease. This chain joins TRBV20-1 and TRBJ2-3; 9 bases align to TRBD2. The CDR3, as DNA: TGCAGTGCTGGGAGGCGGGAGGGCCAAGATACGCAGTATTTT. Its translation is CSAGRREGQDTQYF.